The 14 T cell receptor beta chains reported below all come from one sample, sequenced in a study of shared clonotypes between healthy human individuals. TCRdb keeps only in-frame clones here, not all; method: immunoSEQ multiplex PCR. The sample has about 2,200,000 clones; roughly 91% are singletons. It was CD45RO-negative cells, positively selected for CCR7, that made up naive CD8 cells, with terminally differentiated effector memory CD45RA+ cells excluded. Sequencing input: naive CD8+ T cells from PBMCs. These receptors came from a man aged 18 to 29 in good health. Some clones in this sample may be carry-over from other donors' samples.

V is TRBV27 and J is TRBJ2-5; weak D call: TRBD1 (5 bases). The CDR3 totals 16 residues. With 0 bases removed from V and 5 bases from J, the gap between germline ends came to 16 bases. Germline loops: CDR1 MNHEY, CDR2 SMNVEV (reference sequence). CDR3 loop: CASSLSIGRVWETQYF. CDR3 DNA: TGTGCCAGCAGTTTATCGATCGGCAGGGTGTGGGAGACCCAGTACTTC.

V and J are TRBV7-9 and TRBJ2-7; TRBD2 aligns across 7 bases. This CDR3 has 17 amino acids. The V gene's germline CDR1 is SEHNR and CDR2 FQNEAQ (reference sequence). Trimming cost V 5 bases and J 2 bases; bases outside gene matches: 15. This chain's CDR3 is CASSPPQREGQTYEQYF. The CDR3, as DNA: TGTGCCAGCAGCCCCCCCCAGCGGGAAGGCCAAACCTACGAGCAGTACTTC.

The chain employs TRBV7-6 and TRBJ1-1; tentative D call: TRBD1 (5 bases). V shed 2 bases and J shed 1 base, with 14 bases lying between them. The CDR3 spans 16 residues. Germline CDR1 and CDR2: SGHVS and FNYEAQ. CDR3 residues: CASSLSTEGTNTEAFF. CDR3 sequence (DNA): TGTGCCAGCAGCTTATCGACTGAGGGGACGAACACTGAAGCTTTCTTT.

This clone was seen a single time. The V and J genes are TRBV4-2 and TRBJ2-7; 9 bases align to TRBD2. The CDR3 is 17 amino acids. With 1 base clipped from V and 2 bases from J, the junction kept 9 bases outside the gene matches. Per the germline V gene, CDR1 is LGHNA and CDR2 is YNFKEQ. CDR3 residues: CASSQGGASGTPYEQYF. CDR3 coding DNA: TGTGCCAGCAGCCAAGGGGGGGCTAGCGGGACCCCCTACGAGCAGTACTTC.

About this clone: The sample carries other DNA sequences with the same CDR3. This sequence joins TRBV6-5 and TRBJ2-5; tentatively, D is TRBD2 (5 bases). Germline CDR1 is MNHEY and CDR2 is SVGAGI. Trimming left V 0 bases short and J 5 bases short, with 10 bases between. CDR3 size: 14 residues. The CDR3 is CASSYSEGRETQYF. DNA for the CDR3: TGTGCCAGCAGTTACTCAGAGGGCAGGGAGACCCAGTACTTC.

The V and J genes are TRBV11-2 and TRBJ2-5; D unclear. CDR1 and CDR2 (germline): SGHAT, FQNNGV. The CDR3 runs 15 residues. The V and J ends lost 1 base and 0 bases respectively, with 9 bases between them. The CDR3 here is CASSLAAVYQETQYF. DNA of the CDR3: TGTGCCAGCAGCTTAGCGGCAGTATACCAAGAGACCCAGTACTTC.

The chain links TRBV9 to TRBJ2-1; 7 bases align to TRBD1. This CDR3 has 14 amino acids. V was clipped by 0 bases and J by 5 bases; unmatched bases: 2. Germline lookup yields CDR1 SGDLS and CDR2 YYNGEE. DNA for the CDR3: TGTGCCAGCAGCGTAGGTGGACAGGACAATGAGCAGTTCTTC. It encodes CASSVGGQDNEQFF. Looking up the rest from reference TRBV9 and TRBJ2-1 gives the full variable domain: DSGVTQTPKHLITATGQRVTLRCSPRSGDLSVYWYQQSLDQGLQFLIQYYNGEERAKGNILERFSAQQFPDLHSELNLSSLELGDSALYFCASSVGGQDNEQFFGPGTRLTVL.

The chain is built from TRBV30 and TRBJ2-7; TRBD1 agrees at 7 bases. This CDR3 has 15 residues. Trimming cost V 0 bases and J 4 bases; bases outside gene matches: 9. Germline V gene data show CDR1 as GTSNPN and CDR2 as SVGIG (reference sequence). The CDR3 DNA sequence: TGTGCCTGGAGTGTACCCGGCAGGGGGAGATACGAGCAGTACTTC. Translation: CAWSVPGRGRYEQYF.

This clone was seen only a few times. The rearrangement uses TRBV4-1 and TRBJ1-5; D call uncertain. The germline V and J ends were trimmed by 2 bases and 7 bases, with 15 bases remaining between them. CDR1 is MGHRA and CDR2 is YSYEKL in the germline V gene. The CDR3 is 15 residues long. CDR3 protein: CASSQIPGVRQPQHF. The CDR3 DNA reads as TGCGCCAGCAGCCAAATCCCCGGGGTCAGGCAGCCCCAGCATTTT.

CDR3: CASAHLGSGSYEQYF. The CDR3 DNA is TGTGCCAGCGCTCACCTAGGGTCTGGTAGTTACGAGCAGTACTTC. The chain has TRBV7-6 and TRBJ2-7; D is ambiguous. Trimming removed 8 bases from V and 4 bases from J, with 21 bases in between. The CDR3 covers 15 residues. Germline V CDR1 and CDR2: SGHVS, FNYEAQ.

The chain joins TRBV11-1 to TRBJ2-1, with 9 positions matching TRBD2. Germline V lookup: CDR1 SGHAT, CDR2 FQDESV (reference sequence). CDR3 length equals 17 residues. Trimming took 5 bases from V and 2 from J; bases not matched to a gene: 10. The CDR3 DNA reads TGTGCCAGCAGCGAGGGGGCGGGAGGGCCGACCTACAATGAGCAGTTCTTC. It codes for CASSEGAGGPTYNEQFF. The variable domain in full, completed from reference TRBV11-1 and TRBJ2-1, reads EAEVAQSPRYKITEKSQAVAFWCDPISGHATLYWYRQILGQGPELLVQFQDESVVDDSQLPKDRFSAERLKGVDSTLKIQPAELGDSAMYLCASSEGAGGPTYNEQFFGPGTRLTVL.

Turning to this clone: This sample includes further DNA sequences coding for the same CDR3. The chain joins TRBV9 to TRBJ2-6; D ambiguous. The CDR3 covers 14 residues. V shed 0 bases and J shed 1 base, with 2 bases lying between them. From germline, CDR1 is SGDLS and CDR2 YYNGEE. CDR3 loop: CASSVVSGANVLTF. CDR3 nucleotides: TGTGCCAGCAGCGTAGTTTCTGGGGCCAACGTCCTGACTTTC.

This clone came up once. V is TRBV5-6 and J is TRBJ1-5; 8 nucleotides line up with TRBD1. Trimming took 3 bases from V and 7 from J; bases not matched to a gene: 6. Germline CDR1 reads SGHDT; CDR2 reads YYEEEE. The CDR3 is made up of 14 amino acids. CDR3 in amino acids: CASSSTGGWQPQHF. CDR3 nucleotides: TGTGCCAGCAGCTCTACAGGGGGTTGGCAGCCCCAGCATTTT.

In this sample, this clone turned up a few times. The V and J genes are TRBV30 and TRBJ1-2, with a weak D call TRBD1 (6 bases). Between the trimmed V and J ends, which lost 2 bases and 2 bases, there was a span of 9 bases. Germline CDR1 reads GTSNPN; CDR2 reads SVGIG (reference sequence). This CDR3 comprises 13 residues. CDR3 DNA sequence: TGTGCCTGGAGTCCGGGGGGCAACTATGGCTACACCTTC. Translating it yields CAWSPGGNYGYTF.